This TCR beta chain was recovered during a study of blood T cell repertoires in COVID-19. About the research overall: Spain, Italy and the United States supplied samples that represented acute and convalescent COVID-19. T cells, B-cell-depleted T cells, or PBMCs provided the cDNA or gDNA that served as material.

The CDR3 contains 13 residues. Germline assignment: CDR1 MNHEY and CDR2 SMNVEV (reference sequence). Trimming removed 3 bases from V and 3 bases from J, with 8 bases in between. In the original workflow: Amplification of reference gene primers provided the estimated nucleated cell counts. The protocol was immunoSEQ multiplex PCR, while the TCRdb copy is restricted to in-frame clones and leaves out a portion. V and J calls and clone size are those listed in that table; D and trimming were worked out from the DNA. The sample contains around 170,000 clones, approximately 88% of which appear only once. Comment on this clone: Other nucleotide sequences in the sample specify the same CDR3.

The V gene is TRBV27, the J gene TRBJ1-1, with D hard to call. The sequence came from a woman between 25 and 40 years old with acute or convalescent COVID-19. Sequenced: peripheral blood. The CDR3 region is CASSLNRDTEAFF. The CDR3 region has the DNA TGTGCCAGCAGTTTGAACCGCGACACTGAAGCTTTCTTT.